Below, 3 T cell receptor beta chains from the same sample are listed, as sequenced in a study of T cell repertoires and Cas9 in healthy adults. Profiled with immunoSEQ multiplex PCR; TCRdb holds only in-frame clones, not every one. The sample includes approximately 22,000 clones, around nine tenths of them seen just once. Sequenced: CD4+ effector T cells (CD127+, CD25-, CD137-, CD154-) from PBMCs; culture status not recorded. The receptors derive from a human donor in good health.

This rearrangement joins TRBV7-9 to TRBJ2-3, with D hard to call. CDR3 length: 14 residues. V gave up 0 bases and J gave up 0 bases, with 4 bases separating them. Germline-derived CDR1 and CDR2 are SEHNR and FQNEAQ (reference sequence). This CDR3 reads CASSLARSTDTQYF. In nucleotides, the CDR3 is TGTGCCAGCAGCTTAGCGCGGAGCACAGATACGCAGTATTTT.

The chain has TRBV19 and TRBJ2-2; 9 bases map to TRBD1. The V gene end was trimmed by 11 bases and the J gene end by 5 bases; junction bases not matched to a gene: 9. The CDR3 is made up of 14 amino acids. Per germline, CDR1 LNHDA and CDR2 SQIVND (reference sequence). The CDR3 coding sequence is TGTGCCGGTTCCGGACAGGGGAGGACCGGGGAGCTGTTTTTT. It specifies CAGSGQGRTGELFF. Complete variable domain (other parts from reference TRBV19 and TRBJ2-2): DGGITQSPKYLFRKEGQNVTLSCEQNLNHDAMYWYRQDPGQGLRLIYYSQIVNDFQKGDIAEGYSVSREKKESFPLTVTSAQKNPTAFYLCAGSGQGRTGELFFGEGSRLTVL.

The rearrangement joins TRBV5-1 to TRBJ1-1; D may be TRBD1 (5 bases). The V end was cut by 2 bases, the J end by 1 base, with 18 bases between. This CDR3 comprises 17 residues. Germline V CDR1 and CDR2: SGHRS, YFSETQ. CDR3 sequence reads: CASSLPPTGTENTEAFF. The CDR3 DNA sequence: TGCGCCAGCAGCTTACCACCTACCGGGACGGAGAACACTGAAGCTTTCTTT.